This T cell receptor (beta chain) was obtained from a study of PD-1 blockade in classical Hodgkin lymphoma. Described time point: cycle 4 day 1 (C4D1), after more than five weeks of nivolumab. Every one of the patients relapsed after autologous stem cell transplantation (brentuximab vedotin exposure was variable). Profiling relied on immunoSEQ multiplex PCR, and the TCRdb table lists in-frame clones only, not all of them. The table lists approximately 90,000 clones, 75% to 85% of them singletons. The CDR3 sequence is 16 residues long. Germline loops: CDR1 SGDLS, CDR2 YYNGEE. Between the trimmed V and J ends, which lost 2 bases and 0 bases, there was a span of 12 bases.

This receptor was taken from a human donor with classical Hodgkin lymphoma. The V gene is TRBV9, the J gene TRBJ2-1, with no clear D. The sample in question was peripheral blood mononuclear cells (PBMCs), obtained before the fourth cycle of nivolumab. The CDR3 sequence: CASSVASGISYNEQFF. The CDR3 nucleotides read TGTGCCAGCAGCGTGGCCTCTGGAATCTCCTACAATGAGCAGTTCTTC. Full variable domain (missing parts from reference TRBV9 and TRBJ2-1): DSGVTQTPKHLITATGQRVTLRCSPRSGDLSVYWYQQSLDQGLQFLIQYYNGEERAKGNILERFSAQQFPDLHSELNLSSLELGDSALYFCASSVASGISYNEQFFGPGTRLTVL.